One and the same sample provided the 27 T cell receptor beta chains below, sequenced in a study of identical twins. Each CDR3 protein gets one entry after TCRdb re-called the 5' RACE reads with MiXCR. The sample carries approximately 350,000 distinct CDR3 sequences, 9% to 15% recorded once. These same records also appear under a second study, on yellow fever vaccine responses in identical twins.

Specimen: CD8+ T cells sorted from blood. These receptors were collected from a woman under 30 in good health.

At least ten counts were recorded for this clonotype. The chain has TRBV4-1 and TRBJ2-7, with a tentative D call TRBD2 (6 bases). The CDR3 is 16 amino acids. Trimming took off 6 bases at V and 1 base at J, with 19 bases between the two ends. The V gene's germline CDR1 is MGHRA and CDR2 YSYEKL. The CDR3 region is CASSPTLAVGSYEQYF. CDR3 coding DNA: TGCGCCAGCAGTCCAACCTTAGCGGTGGGTTCCTACGAGCAGTACTTC.

This clonotype was observed a handful of times. V usage is TRBV7-2 and J usage is TRBJ1-1, with D possibly matching TRBD1 (6 bases). This CDR3 comprises 12 residues. Germline V gene sequence: CDR1 SGHTA, CDR2 FQGNSA. The germline V and J ends were trimmed by 1 base and 9 bases, with 9 bases remaining between them. Here the CDR3 reads CASSLGQGKAFF. The CDR3 DNA follows: TGTGCCAGCAGCTTAGGTCAGGGGAAAGCTTTCTTT. Full variable domain (rest looked up from reference TRBV7-2 and TRBJ1-1): GAGVSQSPSNKVTEKGKDVELRCDPISGHTALYWYRQSLGQGLEFLIYFQGNSAPDKSGLPSDRFSAERTGGSVSTLTIQRTQQEDSAVYLCASSLGQGKAFFGQGTRLTVV.

This clonotype has at least ten counts. V and J are TRBV15 and TRBJ2-1; 7 nucleotides align to TRBD1. Trimming cost V 3 bases and J 7 bases; bases outside gene matches: 3. CDR1 and CDR2 (germline): LNHNV, YYDKDF (reference sequence). This CDR3 comprises 13 residues. The CDR3 nucleotides are TGTGCCACCAGCAGGACAGGGTGGAATGAGCAGTTCTTC. Amino acid sequence: CATSRTGWNEQFF.

This clonotype has a handful of counts. The chain recombines TRBV21-1 with TRBJ2-1; the table's D call of TRBD1 was not tested on the DNA. TRBV21-1 is recorded as a pseudogene. This CDR3 is 17 amino acids long. The CDR3 DNA sequence: TGTGCCAGCAGCACAACAAAGGGGAAGACGGACTACAATGAGCAGTTCTTC. This translates into CASSTTKGKTDYNEQFF.

The gene calls are TRBV12-5 and TRBJ2-1; a weak D match, TRBD1 (6 bases). This CDR3 contains 11 residues. The germline V gene encodes CDR1 LGHNT and CDR2 FRNRAP. V was pared by 6 bases and J by 9 bases, with 9 bases between. The CDR3: CASGLGGEQFF. CDR3 in DNA: TGTGCTAGTGGCTTAGGGGGTGAGCAGTTCTTC. Full variable domain (remainder filled in from reference TRBV12-5 and TRBJ2-1): DARVTQTPRHKVTEMGQEVTMRCQPILGHNTVFWYRQTMMQGLELLAYFRNRAPLDDSGMPKDRFSAEMPDATLATLKIQPSEPRDSAVYFCASGLGGEQFFGPGTRLTVL.

The rearrangement links TRBV5-1 to TRBJ2-5, with D possibly matching TRBD1 (7 bases). Per germline, CDR1 SGHRS and CDR2 YFSETQ. The V and J ends lost 6 bases and 0 bases respectively, with 15 bases between them. The CDR3 is made up of 15 amino acids. CDR3 nucleotide sequence: TGCGCCAGCACCTCTGCAGGGGGGTACCAAGAGACCCAGTACTTC. This gives the protein CASTSAGGYQETQYF.

This clonotype was found once. The J gene is TRBJ2-3, the V gene TRBV6-1; 13 bases match TRBD2. V lost 6 bases, J lost 2 bases, and 11 bases stayed unmatched. There are 18 residues in the CDR3. Looked up from germline, CDR1 is MNHNS and CDR2 is SASEGT. The CDR3 coding sequence is TGTGCCAGCAGGAGACTAGCGGGAGGTGGTGTTGTCACAGATACGCAGTATTTT. This codes for CASRRLAGGGVVTDTQYF.

This clonotype showed up many times. The rearrangement links TRBV6-1 to TRBJ1-2, with 7 bases fitting TRBD1. Germline trimming cut 5 bases from V and 7 bases from J; bases unmatched to any gene: 10. CDR1 is MNHNS and CDR2 is SASEGT in the germline V gene. CDR3 length equals 14 residues. The CDR3: CASSRQGGSGGYTF. The CDR3 nucleotides are TGTGCCAGCAGTCGACAGGGCGGATCGGGTGGCTACACCTTC.

V usage is TRBV12-3 or TRBV12-4 and J usage is TRBJ2-7; possibly TRBD1 for D (6 bases). Trimming pared 4 bases from V and 3 bases from J, leaving 13 bases between. This CDR3 has 14 residues. The CDR3 bases are TGTGCCAGCAGTTCAGGGGACGCAAGCTACGAGCAGTACGTC. Translated: CASSSGDASYEQYV.

Only a few counts were recorded for this clonotype. The chain recombines TRBV5-6 with TRBJ1-1, with 7 positions matching TRBD1. J gave up 3 bases and V 6 bases, and 17 bases lay outside the gene matches. The CDR3 is 17 amino acids. Per the germline V gene, CDR1 is SGHDT and CDR2 is YYEEEE. The CDR3 DNA reads TGTGCCAGCACCGAGGGACAGTCCCCTCGTGGGGACACTGAAGCTTTCTTT. Its translation: CASTEGQSPRGDTEAFF.

This clonotype has a handful of counts. The chain links TRBV6-2 or TRBV6-3 to TRBJ2-7; tentative D call: TRBD2 (6 bases). The CDR3 is 14 amino acids. Deletions cut 5 bases from V and 5 bases from J, with 16 bases between. The germline V gene encodes CDR1 MNHEY and CDR2 SVGEGT. The CDR3 spells CASSLSGETHEQYF. The CDR3 DNA reads as TGTGCCAGCAGTCTATCGGGAGAGACCCACGAGCAGTACTTC.

The CDR3 DNA reads TGTGCCACCAGCAGAGCCGTGGGATCACCCCTCCACTTT. Protein: CATSRAVGSPLHF. The V call is TRBV15, the J call TRBJ1-6; no clear D. CDR1 LNHNV and CDR2 YYDKDF come from the germline V gene (reference sequence). The CDR3 is 13 residues long. The V and J ends lost 1 base and 10 bases respectively, with 8 bases between them.

A few counts support this clonotype. The V and J genes are TRBV10-1 and TRBJ1-6; D is unresolved. The CDR3 spans 13 residues. V lost 2 bases to trimming and J lost 7 bases, with 6 bases between them. The germline V gene encodes CDR1 WNHNN and CDR2 SYGVQD (reference sequence). The CDR3 DNA is TGCGCCAGCAGTGAGCAGACCAATTCACCCCTCCACTTT. Translated, it gives CASSEQTNSPLHF.

The chain is built from TRBV27 and TRBJ2-7; D ambiguous. The CDR3 runs to 13 residues. CDR1 MNHEY and CDR2 SMNVEV come from the germline V gene (reference sequence). Trimming took 0 bases from V and 6 from J, leaving 9 bases between them. This chain's CDR3 is CASSLSSGGEQYV. The CDR3, as DNA: TGTGCCAGCAGTTTATCGTCTGGTGGCGAGCAGTACGTC.

The rearrangement joins TRBV20-1 to TRBJ2-5; D is possibly TRBD2 (8 bases). The V gene lost 1 base and the J gene lost 4 bases, with 19 bases spanning the gap. The V gene's germline CDR1 is DFQATT and CDR2 SNEGSKA (reference sequence). The CDR3 runs 16 residues. This CDR3 is CSARGGDSGGLETQYF. CDR3 coding DNA: TGCAGTGCTAGAGGGGGGGACAGCGGGGGCTTAGAGACCCAGTACTTC.

This clonotype was seen only a few times. The chain uses TRBV7-9 and TRBJ2-7, with D unclear. Looked up from germline, CDR1 is SEHNR and CDR2 is FQNEAQ (reference sequence). The CDR3 is 12 amino acids. V was cut by 3 bases and J by 7 bases, with 10 bases left in between. CDR3 residues: CASSLGNLEQYF. The CDR3 DNA sequence: TGTGCCAGCAGCTTGGGAAATTTAGAGCAGTACTTC.

The table lists this clonotype with a few counts. The chain recombines TRBV15 with TRBJ2-7; D perhaps matches TRBD1 (6 bases). Per the germline V gene, CDR1 is LNHNV and CDR2 is YYDKDF (reference sequence). Trimming pared 0 bases from V and 0 bases from J, leaving 12 bases between. The CDR3 extends over 16 amino acids. Written as DNA, the CDR3 is TGTGCCACCAGCAGAGATGACTGGACAGACTCCTACGAGCAGTACTTC. As protein: CATSRDDWTDSYEQYF.

The sample holds a few counts of this clonotype. The V gene is TRBV11-2, the J gene TRBJ2-1, with D possibly matching TRBD2 (5 bases). Germline V CDR1 and CDR2: SGHAT, FQNNGV. V was pared by 5 bases and J by 5 bases, with 16 bases between. The CDR3 extends over 15 amino acids. This CDR3 reads CASSTVGRRNNEQFF. For the CDR3, the DNA is TGTGCCAGCAGCACAGTTGGGCGGAGGAACAATGAGCAGTTCTTC.

The chain joins TRBV7-8 to TRBJ2-5; 12 positions match TRBD2. V gave up 2 bases and J gave up 5 bases; unmatched junction bases: 9. This CDR3 has 17 amino acids. CDR1 is SGHVS and CDR2 is FQNEAQ in the germline V gene. The CDR3: CASSLSRLAGVGETQYF. The CDR3 nucleotides read TGTGCCAGCAGCTTAAGCCGACTAGCGGGGGTTGGGGAGACCCAGTACTTC.

This clonotype appeared a few times. The gene calls are TRBV20-1 and TRBJ1-2; D unresolved. Germline-derived CDR1 and CDR2 are DFQATT and SNEGSKA (reference sequence). This CDR3 contains 13 residues. V lost 6 bases, J lost 5 bases, and 16 bases lay in between. The CDR3 is CSALPEVGYGYTF. The CDR3 DNA follows: TGCAGTGCCCTGCCGGAGGTTGGGTATGGCTACACCTTC.

This clonotype was counted only a few times. V is TRBV7-8 and J is TRBJ2-2, with 8 bases fitting TRBD1. This CDR3 has 15 residues. The trim removed 5 bases at V and 4 bases at J, leaving 6 bases unmatched. Germline V gene data show CDR1 as SGHVS and CDR2 as FQNEAQ. The CDR3 coding sequence is TGTGCCAGCAGCCGAAACAGGGGGGCCACCGGGGAGCTGTTTTTT. Its protein is CASSRNRGATGELFF.

The chain joins TRBV20-1 to TRBJ2-7; TRBD1 matches at 12 bases. With 5 bases clipped from V and 6 bases from J, the junction kept 8 bases outside the gene matches. The CDR3 is 14 amino acids. CDR1 is DFQATT, CDR2 SNEGSKA, per germline (reference sequence). CDR3 coding DNA: TGCAGTGCTTCCGGGACAGGGGGCCCTTTCGAGCAGTACTTC. It is translated as CSASGTGGPFEQYF.

Only a few counts were recorded for this clonotype. This chain uses TRBV28 with TRBJ2-3, with D tentatively TRBD2 (6 bases). This CDR3 contains 16 residues. CDR1 is MDHEN and CDR2 is SYDVKM in the germline V gene. V lost 4 bases, J lost 3 bases, and 17 bases lay in between. DNA of the CDR3: TGTGCCAGCAGTTCCGAGGCCCGACTAGGAACAGATACGCAGTATTTT. Its translation is CASSSEARLGTDTQYF.

The chain has TRBV28 and TRBJ2-1, with D possibly being TRBD1 (5 bases). The CDR3 length is 14 residues. V gave up 5 bases and J gave up 5 bases, with 13 bases separating them. Germline loops: CDR1 MDHEN, CDR2 SYDVKM. CDR3 protein: CASSTLPGNNEQFF. The CDR3 nucleotides read TGTGCCAGCAGTACCCTCCCAGGGAACAATGAGCAGTTCTTC.

This clonotype was seen a few times. This chain uses TRBV7-9 with TRBJ2-5, with D unclear. The V end lost 2 bases, the J end lost 4 bases, and 5 bases lay between the germline ends. CDR3 size: 12 residues. Per germline, CDR1 SEHNR and CDR2 FQNEAQ (reference sequence). The CDR3 region has the DNA TGTGCCAGCAGCTTAACCCCAGAGACCCAGTACTTC. Its translation is CASSLTPETQYF.

This clonotype was detected ten times or more. V is TRBV29-1 and J is TRBJ2-7; TRBD2 is a possible D gene (6 bases). Trimming removed 6 bases at V and 7 bases at J, with 16 bases between. In germline, CDR1 is SQVTM, CDR2 ANQGSEA. The CDR3 runs to 12 residues. CDR3 in amino acids: CSVEGSMGEQYF. As DNA, the CDR3 is TGCAGCGTGGAGGGCTCCATGGGGGAGCAGTACTTC.

The CDR3 bases are TGTGCCAGCAGTTACTCGATTGCGGCAACGGGTCTCGATGAGCAGTTCTTC. Translated: CASSYSIAATGLDEQFF. The gene calls are TRBV6-5 and TRBJ2-1; no clear D gene. The germline gives CDR1 MNHEY, CDR2 SVGAGI. CDR3 length: 17 residues. The V and J ends lost 0 bases and 8 bases respectively, with 20 bases between them.